This T cell receptor (beta chain) was retrieved from a study of blood T cell repertoires in COVID-19. As for the study in general: PBMCs, B-cell-depleted T cells, or T cells provided the cDNA or gDNA that made up the material.

Measured with immunoSEQ multiplex PCR; TCRdb has only the in-frame clones, and not every one. The sample consists of fewer than 200,000 clones, 80% to 90% of them appearing once. Seattle patients were enrolled while actively infected and followed longitudinally. The CDR3 contains 15 residues. Germline-derived CDR1 and CDR2 are SGDLS and YYNGEE. Losses at the gene ends were 4 bases for V and 9 bases for J; bases not matched to a gene: 14. The V and J genes are TRBV9 and TRBJ2-7; 9 bases map to TRBD2. This receptor was identified in a woman of 80 years or more with COVID-19, enrolled during active disease. The sample was peripheral blood. The chain's CDR3 is CASSPVAGASSGQYF. CDR3 DNA sequence: TGTGCCAGCAGCCCCGTAGCGGGAGCCTCGTCGGGGCAGTACTTC.